A selection of T cell receptor beta chains follows, all from one sample in a study of cytomegalovirus exposure and HLA in healthy donors. The repertoire was sequenced with immunoSEQ multiplex PCR; TCRdb's copy has only in-frame clones and lacks some. This table has 130,000 or so clones, about two thirds appearing once. Source material: PBMCs. Receptor source: a man between 45 and 60 years old in good health and CMV-seropositive. CDR3s include the opening cysteine and the closing phenylalanine or tryptophan. A D gene is named only where the DNA matches it firmly. Some rows have no size entry. The others give once, few or many, or a class for an expanded clone.

NA	TRBV27	TRBD2	TRBJ2-5	15	TGTGCCAGCAGAAGTAGCGGGGCCCTCCAGGGGACCCAGTACTTC	CASRSSGALQGTQYF
once	TRBV5-1	TRBD1	TRBJ2-7	15	TGCGCCAGTGCCCTCGTCGCGGACAGGACCTACGAGCAGTACTTC	CASALVADRTYEQYF
NA	TRBV2	TRBD1	TRBJ1-5	14	TGTGCCAGCAGCCAAGAGGGGGCAATTCAGCCCCAGCATTTT	CASSQEGAIQPQHF
NA	TRBV11-3	NA	TRBJ2-1	16	TGTGCCAGCAGCTTAGGCCAGGGCCGCTCCTACAATGAGCAGTTCTTC	CASSLGQGRSYNEQFF
NA	TRBV4-1	NA	TRBJ2-7	15	TGCGCCAGCAGCCCCACAAACGAGGCTTTTTACGAGCAGTACTTC	CASSPTNEAFYEQYF
NA	TRBV9	NA	TRBJ2-6	14	TGTGCCAGCAGCGCCCAAACTGGGGCCAACGTCCTGACTTTC	CASSAQTGANVLTF
NA	TRBV5-6	TRBD1	TRBJ2-2	18	TGTGCCAGCAGCTTGGCGACAGGGAAAGGGGTCAACACCGGGGAGCTGTTTTTT	CASSLATGKGVNTGELFF
NA	TRBV5-1	NA	TRBJ2-1	15	TGCGCCAGCAGTGGAGGGGTTTTCCCCTCTGAGGAGCAGTTCTTC	CASSGGVFPSEEQFF
NA	TRBV4-2	NA	TRBJ2-5	16	TGTGCCAGCAGCCAAGATGGGGGCTTAGCGTTGGAGACCCAGTACTTC	CASSQDGGLALETQYF
few	TRBV5-5	NA	TRBJ2-3	12	TGTGCCAGCAGCTTGGCGGTAGATACGCAGTATTTT	CASSLAVDTQYF
NA	TRBV6-1	TRBD1	TRBJ2-1	13	TGTTCTAGTCCGGGACAGGGTATAAATGAGCAGTTCTTC	CSSPGQGINEQFF
NA	TRBV11-2	NA	TRBJ2-5	14	TGTGCCAGCAGCAGAGACAGGTCGCGAGAGACCCAGTACTTC	CASSRDRSRETQYF
NA	TRBV6-5	TRBD1	TRBJ1-5	14	TGTGCCAGCAGTATGGGACAGAGCAATCAGCCCCAGCATTTT	CASSMGQSNQPQHF
few	TRBV27	NA	TRBJ1-6	16	TGTGCCAGCAGTTTAGCGGGGTACTCCTATAATTCACCCCTCCACTTT	CASSLAGYSYNSPLHF
NA	TRBV15	NA	TRBJ2-7	15	TGTGCCACCAGCAGAGCGAGACAGTTCTCCTACGAGCAGTACTTC	CATSRARQFSYEQYF
NA	TRBV15	NA	TRBJ1-3	16	TGTGCCACCAGCAGAGGACTTGCGGGCGGAGGAAACACCATATATTTT	CATSRGLAGGGNTIYF
NA	TRBV5-4	TRBD2	TRBJ2-1	15	TGTGCCAGCAGCGGTAGGCTAGCGGGAGTGGATGAGCAGTTCTTC	CASSGRLAGVDEQFF
NA	TRBV11-2	NA	TRBJ2-5	15	TGTGCCAGCAGCCCCACCACGACAGGCGCCGGGACCCAGTACTTC	CASSPTTTGAGTQYF
NA	TRBV19	TRBD1	TRBJ1-2	14	TGTGCCAGTAGTCGGGACAGGGCTAACTATGGCTACACCTTC	CASSRDRANYGYTF
NA	TRBV9	NA	TRBJ1-1	14	TGTGCCAGCAGCGTGAGTGCTATGAACACTGAAGCTTTCTTT	CASSVSAMNTEAFF
NA	TRBV4-1	NA	TRBJ1-2	15	TGCGCCAGCAGCCCCGCAGGAGGGACGTTTTATGGCTACACCTTC	CASSPAGGTFYGYTF
NA	TRBV11-3	TRBD2	TRBJ2-1	17	TGTGCCAGCAGCTTAACCCTCGGGACTAGCGGGCCCAATGAGCAGTTCTTC	CASSLTLGTSGPNEQFF
NA	TRBV6-4	NA	TRBJ1-1	13	TGTGCCAGCAGTGACTCGAGGAACACTGAAGCTTTCTTT	CASSDSRNTEAFF